The sequence of this T cell receptor (beta chain) was determined in a study of blood T cell repertoires in COVID-19. Study-level background: Specimens from acute and convalescent COVID-19 originated in the United States, Italy and Spain. T cells, B-cell-depleted T cells, or PBMCs supplied cDNA or gDNA.

In the authors' methods: Amplification of reference gene primers provided the estimated nucleated cell counts. The protocol was immunoSEQ multiplex PCR, while the TCRdb copy is restricted to in-frame clones and leaves out a portion. That table gives V, J and clone size, and the DNA gave D and trimming. The sample records 250,000 or so clones, about 80% being singletons. Germline CDR1 is SNHLY and CDR2 is FYNNEI. With 6 bases removed from V and 1 base from J, the gap between germline ends came to 9 bases. CDR3 size: 13 residues. The origin of this receptor is an elderly man with acute or convalescent COVID-19. The sequenced material came from peripheral blood. The chain uses TRBV2 and TRBJ1-1; possibly TRBD1 for D (6 bases). CDR3 residues: CASSGDTNTEAFF. The CDR3 nucleotides read TGTGCCAGCAGCGGGGACACGAACACTGAAGCTTTCTTT.